The rows below give T cell receptor beta chains drawn from one sample of a study of cytomegalovirus exposure and HLA in healthy donors. Assay: immunoSEQ multiplex PCR; the TCRdb copy retains only in-frame clones and omits some. Of 120,000 or so clones listed, more than 70% are singletons. Sequencing was performed on PBMCs. The receptors were sampled from a man aged 50 or older in good health and CMV-seronegative. Both conserved end residues are part of each CDR3. A D gene is named only where the DNA matches it firmly. Clone size is shown for a subset of rows, as once, few, many or a class of expanded clone.

size	V	D	J	CDR3	DNA
NA	TRBV6-5	NA	TRBJ1-2	CASSYTTGQDGYTF	TGTGCCAGCAGTTACACTACAGGGCAGGATGGCTACACCTTC
NA	TRBV5-4	NA	TRBJ2-5	CASSFRGPQETRYF	TGTGCCAGCAGCTTTAGAGGTCCGCAAGAGACCCGGTACTTC
NA	TRBV11-2	NA	TRBJ1-1	CASSLVGWGQGSLRAFF	TGTGCCAGCAGCTTAGTCGGGTGGGGGCAGGGCTCCCTTCGTGCTTTCTTT
NA	TRBV28	NA	TRBJ1-2	CASSPDRPSNYGYTF	TGTGCCAGCAGTCCCGACAGACCATCTAACTATGGCTACACCTTC
NA	TRBV7-2	NA	TRBJ1-5	CASSFDRDQPQHF	TGTGCCAGCAGCTTTGACAGAGATCAGCCCCAGCATTTT
NA	TRBV19	TRBD1	TRBJ1-2	CASSPGGQVSNYGYTF	TGTGCCAGTAGTCCGGGGGGACAGGTCTCTAACTATGGCTACACCTTC
NA	TRBV25-1	NA	TRBJ1-4	CASSESLQEKLFF	TGTGCCAGCAGTGAATCCCTCCAGGAAAAACTGTTTTTT
NA	TRBV28	NA	TRBJ1-2	CASSWEGGIYGYPF	TGTGCCAGCAGTTGGGAGGGGGGTATCTATGGCTACCCCTTC
NA	TRBV7-2	NA	TRBJ1-4	CASSRPVGAYEKLFF	TGTGCCAGCAGCCGTCCCGTGGGGGCTTATGAAAAACTGTTTTTT
NA	TRBV5-8	NA	TRBJ1-4	CASSLEDEGEKLFF	TGTGCCAGCAGCTTGGAAGACGAGGGTGAAAAACTGTTTTTT
NA	TRBV6-6	NA	TRBJ2-2	CASSGTGVTGELFF	TGTGCCAGCAGTGGGACTGGAGTAACCGGGGAGCTGTTTTTT
NA	TRBV6-6	TRBD2	TRBJ2-7	CASSYSTGGEQYF	TGTGCCAGCAGTTACTCCACGGGGGGGGAGCAGTACTTC
NA	TRBV4-2	NA	TRBJ2-3	CASSQEGLANTDTQYF	TGTGCCAGCAGCCAAGAAGGGCTAGCGAACACAGATACGCAGTATTTT
NA	TRBV7-9	NA	TRBJ2-5	CASSLRGRQGEETQYF	TGTGCCAGCAGCTTAAGGGGTCGTCAAGGGGAAGAGACCCAGTACTTC
NA	TRBV15	TRBD1	TRBJ1-5	CATSRSQGGLINQPQHF	TGTGCCACCAGCAGAAGCCAGGGGGGCTTAATCAATCAGCCCCAGCATTTT
NA	TRBV11-2	TRBD1	TRBJ2-7	CASSVRQGSYEQYF	TGTGCCAGCAGCGTTCGACAGGGTTCCTACGAGCAGTACTTC
NA	TRBV27	NA	TRBJ2-6	CASSPRNPNSGANVLTF	TGTGCCAGCAGCCCCAGGAATCCGAACTCTGGGGCCAACGTCCTGACTTTC
NA	TRBV28	NA	TRBJ2-7	CASSFAKYEQYF	TGTGCCAGCAGTTTTGCGAAATACGAGCAGTACTTC
NA	TRBV5-1	TRBD2	TRBJ2-3	CASQREVGTDTQYF	TGCGCCAGCCAGCGGGAAGTCGGCACAGATACGCAGTATTTT
NA	TRBV7-8	TRBD2	TRBJ2-3	CASSLVPSGSSSTDTQYF	TGTGCCAGCAGCTTAGTTCCTAGCGGGAGCTCCAGCACAGATACGCAGTATTTT
NA	TRBV6-1	NA	TRBJ1-2	CASSEQTRVGYTF	TGTGCCAGCAGTGAACAAACTAGGGTTGGCTACACCTTC
NA	TRBV5-1	TRBD2	TRBJ2-3	CASSPLAGGPADTQYF	TGCGCCAGCAGTCCTCTAGCGGGAGGACCCGCAGATACGCAGTATTTT
NA	TRBV6-6	TRBD2	TRBJ2-5	CASSSRRGGPEETQYF	TGTGCCAGCAGTTCCCGACGGGGGGGACCAGAGGAGACCCAGTACTTC
NA	TRBV7-2	TRBD1	TRBJ1-1	CASSPDRLNTEAFF	TGTGCCAGCAGCCCGGACAGGTTGAACACTGAAGCTTTCTTT
NA	TRBV9	TRBD2	TRBJ2-5	CASSVTSGGAAQYF	TGTGCCAGCAGTGTAACTAGCGGGGGGGCGGCCCAGTACTTC
NA	TRBV15	TRBD2	TRBJ2-1	CATSRAGLAGVFEQFF	TGTGCCACCAGCAGAGCCGGGCTAGCGGGAGTTTTTGAGCAGTTCTTC
NA	TRBV7-8	TRBD2	TRBJ2-1	CASSLVRELVLIF	TGTGCCAGCAGCTTAGTGCGGGAGTTAGTTTTGATCTTC
NA	TRBV29-1	NA	TRBJ1-1	CSAEAGPREAFF	TGCAGCGCCGAAGCAGGTCCCAGGGAAGCTTTCTTT
NA	TRBV7-3	TRBD1	TRBJ1-1	CASSPGQGFTEAFF	TGTGCCAGCAGCCCGGGACAGGGCTTCACTGAAGCTTTCTTT
NA	TRBV9	TRBD1	TRBJ1-5	CASSVGTVNQPQHF	TGTGCCAGCAGCGTGGGGACAGTCAATCAGCCCCAGCATTTT
once	TRBV2	NA	TRBJ1-1	CASSGHPNTEAFF	TGTGCCAGCAGCGGACACCCGAACACTGAAGCTTTCTTT
NA	TRBV7-2	NA	TRBJ2-7	CASSPFSYEQYF	TGTGCCAGCAGCCCCTTCTCCTACGAGCAGTACTTC
NA	TRBV7-9	NA	TRBJ2-7	CASSLGLAGRGEQYF	TGTGCCAGCAGCTTAGGTTTAGCAGGGCGAGGCGAGCAGTACTTC
NA	TRBV5-1	NA	TRBJ2-2	CASSLMSTGELFF	TGCGCCAGCAGCTTGATGAGTACCGGGGAGCTGTTTTTT
NA	TRBV10-3	TRBD2	TRBJ2-2	CAIRGLAGGSTGELFF	TGTGCCATCAGGGGACTAGCGGGGGGAAGCACCGGGGAGCTGTTTTTT
NA	TRBV7-3	NA	TRBJ2-7	CASSFRTGNYEQYF	TGTGCCAGCAGCTTCAGAACAGGCAACTACGAGCAGTACTTC
once	TRBV6-5	NA	TRBJ2-2	CASSLQGFGELFF	TGTGCCAGCAGTTTGCAGGGTTTCGGGGAGCTGTTTTTT
NA	TRBV2	TRBD2	TRBJ2-3	CASSEASGGAGTQYF	TGTGCCAGCAGTGAAGCTAGCGGGGGGGCAGGTACGCAGTATTTT
once	TRBV27	NA	TRBJ2-5	CASTFSRPSEGETQYF	TGTGCCAGCACATTCTCACGGCCCTCCGAGGGAGAGACCCAGTACTTC
NA	TRBV6-6	NA	TRBJ1-1	CASSYLGNTEAFF	TGTGCCAGCAGTTACCTAGGGAACACTGAAGCTTTCTTT
NA	TRBV7-2	TRBD2	TRBJ2-1	CASSVGLAGGQNEQFF	TGTGCCAGCAGCGTAGGACTAGCGGGGGGGCAGAATGAGCAGTTCTTC
few	TRBV6-1	TRBD1	TRBJ1-1	CASSEQTGENTEAFF	TGTGCCAGCAGTGAACAGACAGGGGAGAACACTGAAGCTTTCTTT
NA	TRBV30	TRBD1	TRBJ1-5	CAWSTDRVRQPQHF	TGTGCCTGGAGTACTGACAGGGTACGGCAGCCCCAGCATTTT
NA	TRBV11-3	NA	TRBJ2-1	CASSLDSSSYNEQFF	TGTGCCAGCAGCTTAGATTCTAGCTCCTACAATGAGCAGTTCTTC
NA	TRBV5-6	TRBD1	TRBJ1-2	CASSTTGTEDGYTF	TGTGCCAGCAGCACAACCGGGACAGAAGATGGCTACACCTTC
NA	TRBV18	NA	TRBJ1-2	CASSPRDAGFNYGYTF	TGTGCCAGCTCACCGCGGGACGCAGGTTTTAACTATGGCTACACCTTC
NA	TRBV18	TRBD2	TRBJ2-7	CASSPPTSGRTPEQYF	TGTGCCAGCTCACCACCGACTAGCGGGCGAACCCCCGAGCAGTACTTC
NA	TRBV28	NA	TRBJ2-3	CASSPVGGAGVDTQYF	TGTGCCAGCAGTCCTGTGGGGGGGGCCGGGGTAGATACGCAGTATTTT
NA	TRBV19	TRBD2	TRBJ2-3	CASSITVAGGVTDTQYF	TGTGCCAGTAGTATAACGGTAGCGGGAGGGGTCACAGATACGCAGTATTTT
NA	TRBV28	NA	TRBJ1-3	CASSYILGGAGNTIYF	TGTGCCAGCTCTTATATTCTGGGGGGGGCTGGAAACACCATATATTTT
NA	TRBV25-1	NA	TRBJ2-1	CASSELRGQIEGEQFF	TGTGCCAGCAGTGAATTGCGGGGTCAGATAGAGGGGGAGCAGTTCTTC
NA	TRBV7-8	TRBD1	TRBJ2-2	CASSLLRTGRVGYTGELFF	TGTGCCAGCAGCCTACTGCGGACAGGTCGCGTGGGGTACACCGGGGAGCTGTTTTTT
NA	TRBV14	NA	TRBJ2-7	CASSGSGYEQYF	TGTGCCAGCAGCGGTAGCGGATACGAGCAGTACTTC